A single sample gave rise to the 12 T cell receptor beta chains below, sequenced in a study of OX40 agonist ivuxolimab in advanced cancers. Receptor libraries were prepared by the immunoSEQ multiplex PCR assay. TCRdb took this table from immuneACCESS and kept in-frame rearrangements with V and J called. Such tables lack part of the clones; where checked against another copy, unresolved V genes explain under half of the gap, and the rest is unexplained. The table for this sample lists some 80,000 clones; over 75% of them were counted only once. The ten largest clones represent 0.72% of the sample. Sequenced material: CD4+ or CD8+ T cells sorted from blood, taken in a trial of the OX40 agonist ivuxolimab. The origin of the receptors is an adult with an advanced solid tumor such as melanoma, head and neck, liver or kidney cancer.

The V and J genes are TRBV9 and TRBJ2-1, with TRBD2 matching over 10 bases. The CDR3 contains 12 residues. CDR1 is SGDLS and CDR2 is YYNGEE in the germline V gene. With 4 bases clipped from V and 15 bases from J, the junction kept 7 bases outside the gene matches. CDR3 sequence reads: CASSPPAGGLFF. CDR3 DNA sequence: TGTGCCAGCAGCCCCCCAGCGGGGGGGCTGTTCTTC.

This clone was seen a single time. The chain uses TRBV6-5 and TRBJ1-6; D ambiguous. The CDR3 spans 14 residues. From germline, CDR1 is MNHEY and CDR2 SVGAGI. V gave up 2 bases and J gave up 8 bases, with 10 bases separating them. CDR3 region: CASSYRERDSPLHF. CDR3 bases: TGTGCCAGCAGTTACCGAGAAAGGGATTCACCCCTCCACTTT.

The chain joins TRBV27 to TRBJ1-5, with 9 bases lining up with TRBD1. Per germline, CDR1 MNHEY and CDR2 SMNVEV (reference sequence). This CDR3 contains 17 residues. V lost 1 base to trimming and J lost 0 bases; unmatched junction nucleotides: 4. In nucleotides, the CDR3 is TGTGCCAGCAGTTTATTTGGGACAGGGAATAGCAATCAGCCCCAGCATTTT. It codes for CASSLFGTGNSNQPQHF.

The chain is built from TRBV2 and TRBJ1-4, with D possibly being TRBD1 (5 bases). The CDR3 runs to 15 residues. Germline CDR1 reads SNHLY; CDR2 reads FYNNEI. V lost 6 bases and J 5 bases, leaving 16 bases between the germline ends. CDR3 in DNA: TGTGCCAGCAGCGTGAGGTCGGGGGAGAATGAAAAACTGTTTTTT. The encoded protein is CASSVRSGENEKLFF.

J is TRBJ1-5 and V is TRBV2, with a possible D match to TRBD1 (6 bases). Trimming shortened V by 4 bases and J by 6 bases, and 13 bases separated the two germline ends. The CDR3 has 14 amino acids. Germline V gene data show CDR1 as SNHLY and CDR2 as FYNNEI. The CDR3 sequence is CASSVTGGFQPQHF. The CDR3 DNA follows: TGTGCCAGCAGTGTGACAGGAGGTTTTCAGCCCCAGCATTTT.

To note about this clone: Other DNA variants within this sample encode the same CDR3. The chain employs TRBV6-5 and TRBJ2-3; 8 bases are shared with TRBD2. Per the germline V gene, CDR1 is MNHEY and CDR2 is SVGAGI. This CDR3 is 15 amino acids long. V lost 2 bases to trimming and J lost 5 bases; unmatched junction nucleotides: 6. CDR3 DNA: TGTGCCAGCAGTTACGGGACTAGTGGGATAGATACGCAGTATTTT. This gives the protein CASSYGTSGIDTQYF.

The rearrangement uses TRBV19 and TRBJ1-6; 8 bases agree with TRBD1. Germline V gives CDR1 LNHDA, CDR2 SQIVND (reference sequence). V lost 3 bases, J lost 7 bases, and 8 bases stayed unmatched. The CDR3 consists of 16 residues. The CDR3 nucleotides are TGTGCCAGTAGTATGAGACGGGGGACAGGCAATTCACCCCTCCACTTT. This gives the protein CASSMRRGTGNSPLHF.

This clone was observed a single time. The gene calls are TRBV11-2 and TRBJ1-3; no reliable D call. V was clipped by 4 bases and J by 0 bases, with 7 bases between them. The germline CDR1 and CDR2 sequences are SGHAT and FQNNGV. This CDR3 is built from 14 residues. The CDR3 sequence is CASSSVGSGNTIYF. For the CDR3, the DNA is TGTGCCAGCAGCTCCGTGGGCTCTGGAAACACCATATATTTT.

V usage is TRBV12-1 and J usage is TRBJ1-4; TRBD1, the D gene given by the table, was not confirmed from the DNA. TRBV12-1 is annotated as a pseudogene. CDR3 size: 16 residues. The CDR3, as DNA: TGTGCCAGCAGCTTTCCCGGGACAGGGGGTAGGGAAAAACTGTTTTTT. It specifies CASSFPGTGGREKLFF.

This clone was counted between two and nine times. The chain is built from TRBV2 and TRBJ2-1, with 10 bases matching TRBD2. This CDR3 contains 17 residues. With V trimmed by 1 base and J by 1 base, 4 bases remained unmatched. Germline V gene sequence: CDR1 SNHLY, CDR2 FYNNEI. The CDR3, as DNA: TGTGCCAGCAGTGAAGGGCAGCGGGAGGGTTCCTACAATGAGCAGTTCTTC. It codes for CASSEGQREGSYNEQFF. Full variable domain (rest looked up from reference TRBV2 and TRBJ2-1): EPEVTQTPSHQVTQMGQEVILRCVPISNHLYFYWYRQILGQKVEFLVSFYNNEISEKSEIFDDQFSVERPDGSNFTLKIRSTKLEDSAMYFCASSEGQREGSYNEQFFGPGTRLTVL.

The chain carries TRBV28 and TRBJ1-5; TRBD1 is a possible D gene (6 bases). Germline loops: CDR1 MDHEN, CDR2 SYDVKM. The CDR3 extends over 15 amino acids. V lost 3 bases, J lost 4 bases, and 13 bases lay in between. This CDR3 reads CASSLGAGGNQPQHF. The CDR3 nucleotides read TGTGCCAGCAGTTTGGGGGCAGGTGGGAATCAGCCCCAGCATTTT.

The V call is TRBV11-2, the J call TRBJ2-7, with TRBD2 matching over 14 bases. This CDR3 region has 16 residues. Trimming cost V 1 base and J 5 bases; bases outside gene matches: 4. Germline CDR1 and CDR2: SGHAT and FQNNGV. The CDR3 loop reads CASSLGLAGGVHEQYF. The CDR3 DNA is TGTGCCAGCAGCTTAGGACTAGCGGGAGGGGTCCACGAGCAGTACTTC. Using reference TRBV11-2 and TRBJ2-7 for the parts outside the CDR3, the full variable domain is EAGVAQSPRYKIIEKRQSVAFWCNPISGHATLYWYQQILGQGPKLLIQFQNNGVVDDSQLPKDRFSAERLKGVDSTLKIQPAKLEDSAVYLCASSLGLAGGVHEQYFGPGTRLTVT.